This is a list of T cell receptor beta chains from one sample in a study of OX40 agonist ivuxolimab in advanced cancers. The data were produced by immunoSEQ multiplex PCR, yet TCRdb's version contains in-frame clones alone and is incomplete. The table shows 70,000 to 95,000 clones, with about 86% occurring only once. Sequenced material: CD4+ or CD8+ T cells sorted from blood, taken in a trial of the OX40 agonist ivuxolimab. These receptors all come from an adult with an advanced solid tumor such as melanoma, head and neck, liver or kidney cancer. CDR3s include the opening cysteine and the closing phenylalanine or tryptophan. A D gene is named only where the DNA matches it firmly. Only some rows state a clone size, as once, few, many or a class for expanded clones.

D: -; J: TRBJ1-2; V: TRBV18; size: -; DNA: TGTGCCAGCTCACCATTGGGGGATGGCTACACCTTC; CDR3: CASSPLGDGYTF
D: -; J: TRBJ2-7; V: TRBV5-1; size: -; DNA: TGCGCCAGCGGGAGGACGGACGAGCAGCAGTACTTC; CDR3: CASGRTDEQQYF
D: TRBD2; J: TRBJ2-3; V: TRBV4-3; size: -; DNA: TGCGCCAGCAGCCAAGTCACTAAGCGGGGAGTCGGGAATACGCAGTATTTT; CDR3: CASSQVTKRGVGNTQYF
D: -; J: TRBJ1-4; V: TRBV11-2; size: -; DNA: TGTGCCAGCAGCTTAAATGAACGGGAAAAACTGTTTTTT; CDR3: CASSLNEREKLFF
D: -; J: TRBJ1-2; V: TRBV29-1; size: -; DNA: TGCAGCGTTGGGGATAAGTGGGACTCCAGGCCGGGCTACACCTTC; CDR3: CSVGDKWDSRPGYTF
D: -; J: TRBJ2-2; V: TRBV7-7; size: once; DNA: TGTGCCAGCAGCCTCCAGCTGACCGGGGAGCTGTTTTTT; CDR3: CASSLQLTGELFF
D: -; J: TRBJ2-6; V: TRBV10-3; size: -; DNA: TGTGCCATCACCTTTGGGGGTTCCGGGGCCAACGTCCTGACTTTC; CDR3: CAITFGGSGANVLTF
D: TRBD1; J: TRBJ2-3; V: TRBV4-2; size: once; DNA: TGTGCCAGCAGCCAAGTTTCAGGGGGTCTCACAGATACGCAGTATTTT; CDR3: CASSQVSGGLTDTQYF
D: -; J: TRBJ2-3; V: TRBV5-8; size: -; DNA: TGTGCCAGCAGCGATAGGGCCGGTGGGGGAGCAGATACGCAGTATTTT; CDR3: CASSDRAGGGADTQYF
D: -; J: TRBJ1-1; V: TRBV6-1; size: -; DNA: TGTGCCAGCAGTGAATCGGGGGAAGAAGCTTTCTTT; CDR3: CASSESGEEAFF
D: -; J: TRBJ1-5; V: TRBV7-9; size: -; DNA: TGTGCCAGCAACTGGGGGTCCCAGCCCCAGCATTTT; CDR3: CASNWGSQPQHF
D: -; J: TRBJ1-2; V: TRBV5-4; size: -; DNA: TGTGCCAGCAGCCTTGACAGAACCACTAACTATGGCTACACCTTC; CDR3: CASSLDRTTNYGYTF
D: TRBD2; J: TRBJ2-7; V: TRBV9; size: -; DNA: TGTGCCAGCAGCGCCGGGGGGTACGAGCAGTACTTC; CDR3: CASSAGGYEQYF
D: TRBD1; J: TRBJ2-4; V: TRBV19; size: -; DNA: TGTGCCAGTAGTAAGGCGACAGGGGATTGGGGAAACATTCAGTACTTC; CDR3: CASSKATGDWGNIQYF
D: TRBD1; J: TRBJ2-7; V: TRBV28; size: -; DNA: TGTGCCAGCAGACCACCGCCGGGACAGGGCTACGAGCAGTACTTC; CDR3: CASRPPPGQGYEQYF
D: -; J: TRBJ2-7; V: TRBV6-5; size: -; DNA: TGTGCCAGCAGTTACTTAGGGGGCGAGCAGTACTTC; CDR3: CASSYLGGEQYF
D: TRBD1; J: TRBJ2-7; V: TRBV19; size: -; DNA: TGTGCCAGTAGTCCCCGACAGGGTGCGTACGAGCAGTACTTC; CDR3: CASSPRQGAYEQYF
D: -; J: TRBJ2-5; V: TRBV27; size: once; DNA: TGTGCCAGCAGTTTCAATTGGAGGGGCGAGACCCAGTACTTC; CDR3: CASSFNWRGETQYF
D: TRBD1; J: TRBJ1-2; V: TRBV29-1; size: once; DNA: TGCAGCGCTGACAGGGGCTTCTATGGCTACACCTTC; CDR3: CSADRGFYGYTF
D: -; J: TRBJ1-3; V: TRBV11-2; size: -; DNA: TGTGCCAGCAGCTTAGAGGCCTCTGGAAACACCATATATTTT; CDR3: CASSLEASGNTIYF
D: -; J: TRBJ2-7; V: TRBV18; size: -; DNA: TGTGCCAGCTCACGCGACAGGCAATCCTACGAGCAGTACTTC; CDR3: CASSRDRQSYEQYF
D: -; J: TRBJ1-6; V: TRBV6-5; size: once; DNA: TGTGCCAGCAGTGGATCAGGGGATTCACCCCTCCACTTT; CDR3: CASSGSGDSPLHF
D: -; J: TRBJ1-5; V: TRBV19; size: -; DNA: TGTGCCAGTAGTATAAGGGCGGGCGTTCAGCCCCAGCATTTT; CDR3: CASSIRAGVQPQHF
D: TRBD2; J: TRBJ2-3; V: TRBV7-3; size: -; DNA: TGTGCCAGCAGCCGCACGCTTAGCGGGGGGGTAGATACGCAGTATTTT; CDR3: CASSRTLSGGVDTQYF
D: -; J: TRBJ2-7; V: TRBV9; size: -; DNA: TGTGCCAGCAGCGTAGAGGGGGGCGAGGAGCAGTACTTC; CDR3: CASSVEGGEEQYF
D: TRBD1; J: TRBJ1-2; V: TRBV7-2; size: -; DNA: TGTGCCAGCAGCCCGGAAAGGGAACAGGGGACCTATGGCTACACCTTC; CDR3: CASSPEREQGTYGYTF
D: -; J: TRBJ1-4; V: TRBV7-9; size: few; DNA: TGTGCCTCCCAGACAGGACGGGAGGAAAAACTGTTTTTT; CDR3: CASQTGREEKLFF